This passage covers 25 T cell receptor beta chains from one sample sequenced in a study of T cells in Graves' hyperthyroidism and ophthalmopathy. It was RNA transcripts that yielded the amplified TCR beta CDR3 regions. The study used the HTBI primer set for a first-round RT-PCR of the TCR CDR3. MiXCR, run by TCRdb on the multiplex PCR reads, gives a single entry per CDR3 protein. The sample includes 600,000 to 750,000 distinct CDR3 sequences, around a sixth of them seen just once. The sequencing sample was made of blood. The receptors here all came from a man aged 45-60 years with Graves' hyperthyroidism.

The V gene is TRBV9, the J gene TRBJ2-6, with D possibly matching TRBD2 (6 bases). The CDR3 is 17 amino acids. Germline V gene lookup returns CDR1 SGDLS and CDR2 YYNGEE. Trimming stripped 0 bases from V and 0 bases from J, with 10 bases between. The CDR3 nucleotides are TGTGCCAGCAGCGTAGCGGGGGAGAGCTCTGGGGCCAACGTCCTGACTTTC. Translating gives CASSVAGESSGANVLTF.

The genes are TRBV29-1 and TRBJ1-2; 7 nucleotides align to TRBD1. CDR1 is SQVTM, CDR2 ANQGSEA, per germline. This CDR3 contains 12 residues. V shed 7 bases, J shed 5 bases, and the junction held 7 bases outside the gene matches. The CDR3 coding sequence is TGCAGCGCTCAGGACAGGCCATATGGCTACACCTTC. Protein product: CSAQDRPYGYTF.

This clonotype was seen at least ten times. The chain employs TRBV11-1 and TRBJ1-1; unclear D gene. Trimming left V 0 bases short and J 5 bases short, with 13 bases between. Germline V gives CDR1 SGHAT, CDR2 FQDESV (reference sequence). CDR3 length equals 15 residues. Here the CDR3 DNA reads TGTGCCAGCAGCTTAGCGTGGGTGGATAGGACTGAAGCTTTCTTT. This gives the protein CASSLAWVDRTEAFF. Drawing the rest from reference TRBV11-1 and TRBJ1-1, the complete variable domain is EAEVAQSPRYKITEKSQAVAFWCDPISGHATLYWYRQILGQGPELLVQFQDESVVDDSQLPKDRFSAERLKGVDSTLKIQPAELGDSAMYLCASSLAWVDRTEAFFGQGTRLTVV.

This clonotype appeared many times. CDR3 residues: CATSEAAGPYEQYF. CDR3 bases: TGTGCCACCAGTGAGGCAGCAGGCCCGTACGAGCAGTACTTC. The rearrangement uses TRBV24-1 and TRBJ2-7, with D unclear. The CDR3 extends over 14 amino acids. Germline V gene sequence: CDR1 KGHDR, CDR2 SFDVKD. V was clipped by 4 bases and J by 4 bases, with 13 bases between them.

This clonotype was observed at least ten times. The rearrangement joins TRBV28 to TRBJ2-7, with TRBD1 matching over 7 bases. Germline loops: CDR1 MDHEN, CDR2 SYDVKM. V was clipped by 3 bases and J by 3 bases; unmatched bases: 8. The CDR3 spans 15 residues. CDR3 in amino acids: CASSFEGAESYEQYF. The DNA for the CDR3 is TGTGCCAGCAGTTTTGAGGGGGCGGAAAGCTACGAGCAGTACTTC.

The chain joins TRBV7-9 to TRBJ1-2; D gene uncertain. From germline, CDR1 is SEHNR and CDR2 FQNEAQ (reference sequence). Trimming removed 2 bases from V and 6 bases from J, with 13 bases in between. The CDR3 has 14 amino acids. Written as DNA, the CDR3 is TGTGCCAGCAGCTTAACTGGGCGGGCGCATGGCTACACCTTC. It codes for CASSLTGRAHGYTF. Full variable domain (missing parts from reference TRBV7-9 and TRBJ1-2): DTGVSQNPRHKITKRGQNVTFRCDPISEHNRLYWYRQTLGQGPEFLTYFQNEAQLEKSRLLSDRFSAERPKGSFSTLEIQRTEQGDSAMYLCASSLTGRAHGYTFGSGTRLTVV.

A few counts support this clonotype. The chain uses TRBV28 and TRBJ2-4; D may be TRBD1 (6 bases). Germline values: CDR1 MDHEN, CDR2 SYDVKM. The CDR3 totals 16 residues. The V gene lost 5 bases and the J gene lost 1 base, with 15 bases spanning the gap. The CDR3 sequence is CASSKPGVVAKNIQYF. In nucleotides, the CDR3 is TGTGCCAGCAGTAAACCAGGGGTGGTCGCCAAAAACATTCAGTACTTC.

The chain uses TRBV6-1 and TRBJ2-5; D gene unclear. The V gene lost 3 bases and the J gene lost 4 bases, with 9 bases spanning the gap. This CDR3 comprises 13 residues. Germline assignment: CDR1 MNHNS and CDR2 SASEGT. CDR3 DNA: TGTGCCAGCAGTGATAATAGGCGAGAGACCCAGTACTTC. This translates into CASSDNRRETQYF.

This clonotype occurred many times. The V and J genes are TRBV7-9 and TRBJ1-6, with TRBD1 identical over 10 bases. CDR3 length equals 14 residues. Germline trimming cut 5 bases from V and 10 bases from J; bases unmatched to any gene: 5. Germline V lookup: CDR1 SEHNR, CDR2 FQNEAQ (reference sequence). The CDR3 protein is CASSRDRGRSPLHF. The CDR3 DNA follows: TGTGCCAGCAGCCGGGACAGGGGTCGGTCACCCCTCCACTTT. Looking up the rest from reference TRBV7-9 and TRBJ1-6 gives the full variable domain: DTGVSQNPRHKITKRGQNVTFRCDPISEHNRLYWYRQTLGQGPEFLTYFQNEAQLEKSRLLSDRFSAERPKGSFSTLEIQRTEQGDSAMYLCASSRDRGRSPLHFGNGTRLTVT.

This clonotype was observed a handful of times. The chain couples TRBV20-1 to TRBJ1-5; 7 bases match TRBD1. The CDR3 covers 14 residues. In germline, CDR1 is DFQATT, CDR2 SNEGSKA (reference sequence). The trim removed 0 bases at V and 8 bases at J, leaving 7 bases unmatched. The chain's CDR3 is CSARDRQGAKPQHF. Written as DNA, the CDR3 is TGCAGTGCTAGAGATCGACAGGGTGCGAAGCCCCAGCATTTT.

This clonotype was counted many times. V usage is TRBV24-1 and J usage is TRBJ2-3; D is undetermined. Germline CDR1 reads KGHDR; CDR2 reads SFDVKD. V lost 7 bases and J lost 1, with 11 bases in between. The CDR3 has 14 amino acids. The CDR3 protein is CATSSLTRTDTQYF. The DNA of the CDR3 is TGTGCCACCAGCTCCCTGACGCGCACAGATACGCAGTATTTT.

The DNA of the CDR3 is TGTGCCTGGAGTCGGTCGGACAAGTTGGAGCGTGAGCAGTTCTTC. Encoded protein: CAWSRSDKLEREQFF. The chain recombines TRBV30 with TRBJ2-1; tentatively, D is TRBD1 (5 bases). Trimming removed 2 bases at V and 9 bases at J, with 20 bases between. The CDR3 spans 15 residues. Germline-derived CDR1 and CDR2 are GTSNPN and SVGIG (reference sequence).

In this sample, this clonotype turned up a few times. The genes are TRBV29-1 and TRBJ1-2; D unresolved. V lost 6 bases and J lost 10, with 21 bases in between. Per germline, CDR1 SQVTM and CDR2 ANQGSEA. The CDR3 spans 13 residues. CDR3 DNA: TGCAGCGTGCAAACCTCCGGGATCCCCACCTACACCTTC. Its protein is CSVQTSGIPTYTF.

This clonotype was picked up one time. The J gene is TRBJ1-2, the V gene TRBV19; the D is unclear. Per germline, CDR1 LNHDA and CDR2 SQIVND (reference sequence). The CDR3 length is 12 residues. Between the trimmed V and J ends, which lost 5 bases and 7 bases, there was a span of 11 bases. CDR3 coding DNA: TGTGCCAGTAGTTTTACTGGGCTTGGCTACACCTTC. This codes for CASSFTGLGYTF.

This clonotype was recorded many times. V is TRBV7-8 and J is TRBJ2-7, with 9 bases lining up with TRBD1. V was clipped by 3 bases and J by 4 bases; unmatched bases: 4. In germline, CDR1 is SGHVS, CDR2 FQNEAQ. This CDR3 has 14 residues. CDR3 coding DNA: TGTGCCAGCAGCTTCCGGGACAGGGATTACGAGCAGTACTTC. Translating it yields CASSFRDRDYEQYF.

This clonotype was seen more than once but under ten times. The V gene is TRBV28, the J gene TRBJ2-7, with D uncertain. The CDR3 is 12 amino acids. Trimming left V 1 base short and J 6 bases short, with 7 bases between. Per the germline V gene, CDR1 is MDHEN and CDR2 is SYDVKM. The CDR3 coding sequence is TGTGCCAGCAGTTTATCTGTTTCCGAGCAGTACTTC. This sequence encodes CASSLSVSEQYF.

This clonotype was detected a few times. The gene calls are TRBV25-1 and TRBJ2-1, with D hard to call. Between the trimmed V and J ends, which lost 7 bases and 3 bases, there was a span of 10 bases. CDR3 length: 13 amino acids. Per germline, CDR1 MGHDK and CDR2 SYGVNS. CDR3 sequence: CASTKDGYNEQFF. CDR3 coding DNA: TGTGCCAGCACCAAGGACGGCTACAATGAGCAGTTCTTC.

V is TRBV28 and J is TRBJ2-7, with TRBD2 identical over 8 bases. The V segment lost 2 bases and the J segment 4 bases; nucleotides outside the gene matches: 7. The germline V gene has CDR1 MDHEN and CDR2 SYDVKM. The CDR3 spans 15 residues. The CDR3 sequence: CASSLASGSTYEQYF. In DNA, the CDR3 is TGTGCCAGCAGTTTAGCCAGCGGGAGTACGTACGAGCAGTACTTC.

CDR3 in amino acids: CASSFAGTSNILWGGPQYF. CDR3 DNA sequence: TGCGCCAGCAGCTTTGCCGGGACTAGCAATATATTATGGGGTGGTCCGCAGTATTTT. The chain is built from TRBV5-1 and TRBJ2-3; TRBD2 matches at 9 bases. This CDR3 spans 19 amino acids. With V trimmed by 2 bases and J by 10 bases, 23 bases remained unmatched. In germline, CDR1 is SGHRS, CDR2 YFSETQ.

The chain has TRBV6-1 and TRBJ2-4, with 11 nucleotides matching TRBD1. CDR3 length equals 15 residues. Germline assignment: CDR1 MNHNS and CDR2 SASEGT. Germline trimming cut 7 bases from V and 7 bases from J; bases unmatched to any gene: 9. CDR3 nucleotide sequence: TGTGCCAGCATCCCGGGACAGGGGGTCGGCAACATTCAGTACTTC. Translation gives CASIPGQGVGNIQYF.

This clonotype was detected many times. The chain couples TRBV10-3 to TRBJ2-3, with 14 nucleotides matching TRBD2. This CDR3 has 15 residues. Per the germline V gene, CDR1 is ENHRY and CDR2 is SYGVKD. Unmatched junction bases numbered 4, after V lost 6 bases and J lost 5 bases. The CDR3 protein is CAIRQTSGRGDTQYF. As DNA, the CDR3 is TGTGCCATCAGGCAGACTAGCGGGAGGGGAGATACGCAGTATTTT.

This clonotype was observed at least ten times. The chain recombines TRBV27 with TRBJ1-6; 8 bases line up with TRBD1. The CDR3 sequence is 18 residues long. The V gene end was trimmed by 2 bases and the J gene end by 7 bases; junction bases not matched to a gene: 13. CDR1 and CDR2 from the germline V gene are MNHEY and SMNVEV (reference sequence). This CDR3 is CASSLNPWTGSKNSPLHF. In DNA, the CDR3 is TGTGCCAGCAGTTTAAACCCCTGGACAGGGTCTAAGAATTCACCCCTCCACTTT.

This clonotype showed up just a few times. The chain uses TRBV27 and TRBJ2-6; TRBD1 agrees at 7 bases. This CDR3 comprises 15 residues. The germline CDR1 and CDR2 sequences are MNHEY and SMNVEV (reference sequence). V shed 7 bases, J shed 6 bases, and the junction held 9 bases outside the gene matches. The CDR3 DNA reads as TGTGCCAGCACCGGAGACAGGGCCGAGGCCAACGTCCTGACTTTC. Translation: CASTGDRAEANVLTF.

In this sample, this clonotype turned up many times. The chain combines TRBV2 with TRBJ1-1; D ambiguous. This CDR3 contains 13 residues. Germline lookup yields CDR1 SNHLY and CDR2 FYNNEI. Trimming removed 7 bases from V and 0 bases from J, with 9 bases in between. The CDR3 coding sequence is TGTGCCAGCACGGCAGACATGAACACTGAAGCTTTCTTT. It is translated as CASTADMNTEAFF.

This clonotype showed up just a few times. This sequence joins TRBV19 and TRBJ2-3; 9 nucleotides agree with TRBD2. The junction had 12 bases not matched to a gene; V was cut back by 6 bases and J by 2 bases. CDR3 length: 17 residues. CDR1 and CDR2 from the germline V gene are LNHDA and SQIVND (reference sequence). The CDR3 protein is CASSIPGLAPFTDTQYF. The CDR3 DNA is TGTGCCAGTAGCATCCCAGGACTAGCGCCTTTCACAGATACGCAGTATTTT. The whole variable domain, filled in from reference TRBV19 and TRBJ2-3, reads DGGITQSPKYLFRKEGQNVTLSCEQNLNHDAMYWYRQDPGQGLRLIYYSQIVNDFQKGDIAEGYSVSREKKESFPLTVTSAQKNPTAFYLCASSIPGLAPFTDTQYFGPGTRLTVL.